Below, 29 T cell receptor beta chains from the same sample are listed, as sequenced in a study of blood T cells in healthy people across ages. The second PCR ran roughly 6 to 11 cycles with a sample-barcoded 5' primer and J-beta primers. TCRdb reanalysed the 5' RACE reads using MiXCR and keeps one entry per CDR3 protein. The data contain hundreds of thousands of distinct CDR3 sequences, under 30% of them seen just once; the ten biggest clones take up 17%. Specimen: blood. These receptors were collected from a woman aged 80 or older in good health.

Turning to this clonotype: A much larger clone is a single base away; this may be a read error. The chain's CDR3 is CASSYNSRGPSYEQYF. Written as DNA, the CDR3 is TGTGCCAGCAGTTACAACTCCAGGGGCCCAAGTTACGAGCAGTACTTC. This sequence joins TRBV6-5 and TRBJ2-4, with D tentatively TRBD1 (6 bases). The J call may be mistaken, given a closer DNA end match to TRBJ2-7. The CDR3 spans 16 residues. Germline V gene lookup returns CDR1 MNHEY and CDR2 SVGAGI.

The table lists this clonotype with a few counts. Given a much more abundant clone one base away, this may be a read error. The rearrangement uses TRBV6-5 and TRBJ1-1; no firm D call. The length of the CDR3 is 15 residues. Trimming pared 0 bases from V and 4 bases from J, leaving 12 bases between. Looked up from germline, CDR1 is MNHEY and CDR2 is SVGAGI. The CDR3 loop reads CASSYSGRMSTEAFF. CDR3 sequence (DNA): TGTGCCAGCAGTTACTCAGGCAGGATGAGCACTGAAGCTTTCTTT.

This clonotype has at least ten counts. The V gene is TRBV10-2, the J gene TRBJ2-5; the D is unclear. The V and J ends lost 3 bases and 3 bases respectively, with 2 bases between them. Germline CDR1 reads WSHSY; CDR2 reads SAAADI. The CDR3 loop spans 11 amino acids. Here the CDR3 reads CASSEKETQYF. CDR3 nucleotide sequence: TGCGCCAGCAGTGAAAAAGAGACCCAGTACTTC.

This clonotype was counted ten times or more. The V and J genes are TRBV12-3 or TRBV12-4 and TRBJ2-7; 8 bases match TRBD2. After removal of 2 bases from V and 4 bases from J, the junction contained 4 bases not matched to a gene. CDR3 length equals 14 residues. CDR3 residues: CASSLLAGPYEQYF. The CDR3 region has the DNA TGTGCCAGCAGTTTATTAGCGGGGCCTTACGAGCAGTACTTC.

For the CDR3, the DNA is TGTGCCAGCAGCCGCGACCCAAACCAAGAGACCCAGTTCTTC. This translates into CASSRDPNQETQFF. The chain couples TRBV7-2 to TRBJ2-1; D not resolved. CDR3 size: 14 residues. The germline CDR1 and CDR2 sequences are SGHTA and FQGNSA. The V end lost 5 bases, the J end lost 13 bases, and 21 bases lay between the germline ends.

This clonotype was recorded at least ten times. The chain joins TRBV7-9 to TRBJ1-1, with TRBD1 matching 9 bases. With 5 bases clipped from V and 4 bases from J, the junction kept 2 bases outside the gene matches. The V gene's germline CDR1 is SEHNR and CDR2 FQNEAQ (reference sequence). The CDR3 totals 13 residues. The CDR3 DNA is TGTGCCAGCAGCCCGACAGGGGGCACTGAAGCTTTCTTT. Its protein is CASSPTGGTEAFF. Full variable domain (missing parts from reference TRBV7-9 and TRBJ1-1): DTGVSQNPRHKITKRGQNVTFRCDPISEHNRLYWYRQTLGQGPEFLTYFQNEAQLEKSRLLSDRFSAERPKGSFSTLEIQRTEQGDSAMYLCASSPTGGTEAFFGQGTRLTVV.

This clonotype showed up just a few times. One base away lies a much larger clone, so this may be a sequencing read error. The chain is built from TRBV20-1 and TRBJ2-3; TRBD2 is a possible D gene (5 bases). CDR3 length: 12 amino acids. Germline CDR1 is DFQATT and CDR2 is SNEGSKA (reference sequence). V lost 7 bases and J 0 bases, leaving 8 bases between the germline ends. The CDR3 region is CSGEISTDTQYF. The DNA of the CDR3 is TGCAGTGGGGAGATTAGCACAGATACGCAGTATTTT.

In this sample, this clonotype turned up many times. This sequence joins TRBV3-1 and TRBJ2-3; 9 bases are a match to TRBD2. The junction had 9 bases not matched to a gene; V was cut back by 3 bases and J by 5 bases. This CDR3 is built from 16 residues. Germline lookup yields CDR1 LGHDT and CDR2 YNNKEL (reference sequence). CDR3 protein: CASSHAAGGIGDTQYF. For the CDR3, the DNA is TGTGCCAGCAGCCATGCCGCGGGGGGGATCGGAGATACGCAGTATTTT.

The rearrangement links TRBV6-1 to TRBJ2-1; no clear D gene. Looked up from germline, CDR1 is MNHNS and CDR2 is SASEGT. Deletions cut 10 bases from V and 2 bases from J, with 15 bases between. There are 14 residues in the CDR3. The CDR3 region is CAITDQQPYNEQFF. The CDR3 DNA follows: TGTGCCATCACGGATCAGCAACCCTACAATGAGCAGTTCTTC.

The J gene is TRBJ1-5, the V gene TRBV7-2; tentatively, D is TRBD1 (5 bases). There are 16 residues in the CDR3. V lost 5 bases and J 5 bases, leaving 19 bases between the germline ends. CDR1 is SGHTA, CDR2 FQGNSA, per germline. The CDR3 nucleotides are TGTGCCAGCAGCCAAAAAATAACAGGTTTCGATCAGCCCCAGCATTTT. Its translation: CASSQKITGFDQPQHF.

This clonotype was counted many times. The chain employs TRBV7-9 and TRBJ2-7, with D perhaps assigned TRBD1 or TRBD2 (5 bases each). Looked up from germline, CDR1 is SEHNR and CDR2 is FQNEAQ (reference sequence). Trimming took 1 base from V and 3 from J, leaving 13 bases between them. The CDR3 contains 15 residues. CDR3 loop: CASSLEGTAIYEQYF. The CDR3 coding sequence is TGTGCCAGCAGCTTAGAAGGGACCGCCATCTACGAGCAGTACTTC.

This clonotype was seen many times. The CDR3 DNA follows: TGCGCCAGCACCCTAGCGGGGGGTCAGTACAATGAGCAGTTCTTC. This gives the protein CASTLAGGQYNEQFF. The V call is TRBV5-1, the J call TRBJ2-1; 11 bases agree with TRBD2. Germline V lookup: CDR1 SGHRS, CDR2 YFSETQ. The V gene end was trimmed by 6 bases and the J gene end by 4 bases; junction bases not matched to a gene: 6. The CDR3 is 15 amino acids. Variable domain in full (rest from reference TRBV5-1 and TRBJ2-1): KAGVTQTPRYLIKTRGQQVTLSCSPISGHRSVSWYQQTPGQGLQFLFEYFSETQRNKGNFPGRFSGRQFSNSRSEMNVSTLELGDSALYLCASTLAGGQYNEQFFGPGTRLTVL.

This clonotype was counted at least ten times. The chain recombines TRBV6-6 with TRBJ2-3, with 10 positions matching TRBD1. Germline CDR1 and CDR2: MNHNY and SVGAGI (reference sequence). The length of the CDR3 is 16 residues. With 3 bases clipped from V and 6 bases from J, the junction kept 9 bases outside the gene matches. The CDR3 DNA reads as TGTGCCAGCAGTTATGGACAGGGGGGGAAGTGGGATACGCAGTATTTT. Translating gives CASSYGQGGKWDTQYF.

About this clonotype: Possible read error: a much larger clone is one base away. The chain uses TRBV20-1 and TRBJ2-5; no clear D. Germline V gene data show CDR1 as DFQATT and CDR2 as SNEGSKA (reference sequence). The length of the CDR3 is 10 residues. The germline V and J ends were trimmed by 3 bases and 12 bases, with 11 bases remaining between them. CDR3 residues: CSARADREYF. The CDR3 nucleotides are TGCAGTGCTAGGGCGGATCGGGAGTACTTC.

This clonotype was seen a handful of times. The gene calls are TRBV9 and TRBJ2-5; D is possibly TRBD1 (7 bases). The CDR3 runs to 15 residues. V shed 0 bases and J shed 5 bases, with 14 bases lying between them. Germline V CDR1 and CDR2: SGDLS, YYNGEE. The CDR3 sequence: CASSVAEGAGETQYF. The CDR3 DNA reads as TGTGCCAGCAGCGTAGCCGAGGGGGCGGGGGAGACCCAGTACTTC.

Details on this clonotype: Being one base from a much bigger clone, this may be a read error. The chain joins TRBV7-2 to TRBJ2-5; D may correspond to TRBD1 or TRBD2 (6 bases each). Trimming shortened V by 5 bases and J by 11 bases, and 21 bases separated the two germline ends. This CDR3 spans 14 amino acids. Germline-derived CDR1 and CDR2 are SGHTA and FQGNSA. CDR3 sequence: CASSQARGHNEQYF. CDR3 DNA: TGTGCCAGCAGCCAGGCCCGGGGGCACAATGAGCAGTACTTC.

The chain combines TRBV20-1 with TRBJ2-1, with D unresolved. The CDR3 has 10 amino acids. The germline V gene has CDR1 DFQATT and CDR2 SNEGSKA (reference sequence). Deletions cut 5 bases from V and 9 bases from J, with 8 bases between. CDR3: CSAGSGEQFF. The CDR3 nucleotides are TGCAGTGCTGGGTCGGGTGAGCAGTTCTTC.

This clonotype was recorded a few times. This chain uses TRBV12-3 or TRBV12-4 with TRBJ1-5; D ambiguous. V lost 4 bases and J lost 4, with 8 bases in between. The CDR3 totals 13 residues. The CDR3 DNA sequence: TGTGCCAGCAGTTGGAACCTAAATCAGCCCCAGCATTTT. It is translated as CASSWNLNQPQHF.

In this sample, this clonotype turned up many times. The J gene is TRBJ2-7, the V gene TRBV6-6, with unresolved D. The CDR3 runs to 15 residues. The germline CDR1 and CDR2 sequences are MNHNY and SVGAGI (reference sequence). V gave up 0 bases and J gave up 3 bases, with 12 bases separating them. The chain's CDR3 is CASSYSDPTDYEQYF. CDR3 sequence (DNA): TGTGCCAGCAGTTACTCGGACCCCACTGACTACGAGCAGTACTTC.

This clonotype occurred a few times. CDR3 loop: CASTRGYVSGANVLTF. The CDR3 DNA follows: TGTGCCAGCACAAGGGGCTACGTCTCTGGGGCCAACGTCCTGACTTTC. The V and J genes are TRBV7-9 and TRBJ2-6; D is possibly TRBD1 (5 bases). CDR3 length: 16 amino acids. V lost 7 bases, J lost 0 bases, and 13 bases lay in between. The germline V gene encodes CDR1 SEHNR and CDR2 FQNEAQ (reference sequence).

This clonotype was seen at least ten times. The V call is TRBV12-3 or TRBV12-4, the J call TRBJ2-2, with D perhaps matching TRBD1 or TRBD2 (5 bases each). The CDR3 contains 15 residues. The V end was cut by 6 bases, the J end by 4 bases, with 15 bases between. CDR3: CASRPGTYITGELFF. Written as DNA, the CDR3 is TGTGCCAGCAGGCCCGGGACCTACATCACCGGGGAGCTGTTTTTT.

A note on this clonotype: A much larger clone is a single base away; this may be a read error. The chain combines TRBV10-3 with TRBJ2-5; TRBD1 agrees at 10 bases. The V segment lost 5 bases and the J segment 0 bases; nucleotides outside the gene matches: 9. Germline V lookup: CDR1 ENHRY, CDR2 SYGVKD. The CDR3 totals 17 residues. CDR3 in amino acids: CAISPTADRGHQETQYF. CDR3 nucleotides: TGTGCCATCAGTCCCACTGCCGACAGGGGGCACCAAGAGACCCAGTACTTC.

A few counts support this clonotype. The V gene is TRBV20-1, the J gene TRBJ1-5; 10 bases are shared with TRBD1. Trimming took 2 bases from V and 0 from J; bases not matched to a gene: 4. The CDR3 is 16 residues long. Germline V CDR1 and CDR2: DFQATT, SNEGSKA (reference sequence). CDR3 nucleotides: TGCAGTGCTAGAAGGACAGGGGGGATTAGCAATCAGCCCCAGCATTTT. This encodes CSARRTGGISNQPQHF.

As regards this clonotype: Since the CDR3 does not end with the conserved phenylalanine or tryptophan, this likely comes from a read error. The chain recombines TRBV12-3 or TRBV12-4 with TRBJ1-1; maybe TRBD1 (6 bases). The CDR3 covers 14 residues. V lost 6 bases, J lost 1 base, and 12 bases lay in between. DNA for the CDR3: TGTGCCAGCAGCAAGGGACAACAGAACACTGAAGCTTTCGTT. It yields the protein CASSKGQQNTEAFV.

This clonotype was recorded many times. This chain uses TRBV6-2 or TRBV6-3 with TRBJ2-1; 14 bases fit TRBD2. The CDR3 has 15 amino acids. The germline V gene has CDR1 MNHEY and CDR2 SVGEGT. V lost 10 bases and J lost 12; bases outside the gene matches: 14. For the CDR3, the DNA is TGTGCCACGACACCCAACGACGGGACTAGCGGGGGGCAGTTCTTC. Its translation is CATTPNDGTSGGQFF.

The genes are TRBV28 and TRBJ2-5; 8 bases agree with TRBD1. In germline, CDR1 is MDHEN, CDR2 SYDVKM. Trimming took 1 base from V and 1 from J; bases not matched to a gene: 8. This CDR3 spans 17 amino acids. This chain's CDR3 is CASSLLRQGTIQETQYF. In DNA, the CDR3 is TGTGCCAGCAGTTTATTACGACAGGGGACAATCCAAGAGACCCAGTACTTC.

This clonotype was counted only a few times. This sequence may be a read error, since a much larger clone differs from it by one base. The chain couples TRBV12-3 or TRBV12-4 to TRBJ2-7; the D gene could be TRBD1 or TRBD2 (6 bases each). The CDR3 totals 15 residues. V was trimmed by 9 bases and J by 5 bases, leaving 23 bases between them. The CDR3 sequence is CASMSQWRGCDEQYF. The CDR3 bases are TGTGCCAGTATGTCGCAGTGGAGGGGGTGCGACGAGCAGTACTTC.

The rearrangement joins TRBV28 to TRBJ2-3, with 8 positions matching TRBD2. The CDR3 runs to 16 residues. In germline, CDR1 is MDHEN, CDR2 SYDVKM. V lost 4 bases, J lost 0 bases, and 6 bases stayed unmatched. As DNA, the CDR3 is TGTGCCAGCAGTTCGCCCCGCGGGGGGAGCACAGATACGCAGTATTTT. As protein: CASSSPRGGSTDTQYF.

This clonotype was seen ten or more times. V and J are TRBV18 and TRBJ2-7; D is unclear. The germline V gene encodes CDR1 KGHSH and CDR2 LQKENI. The CDR3 extends over 13 amino acids. V was shortened by 3 bases and J by 5 bases, with 11 bases between the two germline ends. The CDR3 protein is CASSPPNANEQYF. The CDR3 DNA reads as TGTGCCAGCTCACCCCCTAATGCGAACGAGCAGTACTTC.